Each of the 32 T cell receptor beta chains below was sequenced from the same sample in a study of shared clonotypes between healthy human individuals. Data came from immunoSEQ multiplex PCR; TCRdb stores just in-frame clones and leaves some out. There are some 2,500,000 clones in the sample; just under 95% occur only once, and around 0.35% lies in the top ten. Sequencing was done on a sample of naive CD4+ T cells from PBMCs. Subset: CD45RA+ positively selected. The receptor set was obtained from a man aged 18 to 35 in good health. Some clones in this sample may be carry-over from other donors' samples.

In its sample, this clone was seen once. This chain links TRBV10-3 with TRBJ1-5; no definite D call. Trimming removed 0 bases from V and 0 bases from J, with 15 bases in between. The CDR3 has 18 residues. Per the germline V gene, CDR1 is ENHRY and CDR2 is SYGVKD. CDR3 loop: CAISESRVGTYSNQPQHF. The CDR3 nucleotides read TGTGCCATCAGTGAGTCACGGGTAGGAACTTATAGCAATCAGCCCCAGCATTTT.

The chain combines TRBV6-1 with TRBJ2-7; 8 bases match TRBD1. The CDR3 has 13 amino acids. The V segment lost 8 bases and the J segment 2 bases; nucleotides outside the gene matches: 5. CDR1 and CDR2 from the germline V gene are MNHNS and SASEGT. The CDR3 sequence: CASEGTGTYEQYF. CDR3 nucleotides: TGTGCCAGCGAGGGGACAGGTACCTACGAGCAGTACTTC.

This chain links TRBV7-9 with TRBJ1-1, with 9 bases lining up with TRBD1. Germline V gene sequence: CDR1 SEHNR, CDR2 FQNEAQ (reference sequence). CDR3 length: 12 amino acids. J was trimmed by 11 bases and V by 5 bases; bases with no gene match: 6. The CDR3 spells CASSPDRGTAFF. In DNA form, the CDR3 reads TGTGCCAGCAGCCCGGACAGGGGCACTGCTTTCTTT.

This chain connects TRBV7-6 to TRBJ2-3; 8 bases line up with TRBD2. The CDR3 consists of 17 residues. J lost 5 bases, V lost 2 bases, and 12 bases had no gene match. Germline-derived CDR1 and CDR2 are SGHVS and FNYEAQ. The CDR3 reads CASSLSSASGLGDTQYF. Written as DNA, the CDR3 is TGTGCCAGCAGCTTATCCTCGGCTAGCGGGTTAGGAGATACGCAGTATTTT.

This CDR3 reads CASSFGTYSYEQYF. For the CDR3, the DNA is TGCGCCAGCAGTTTTGGGACTTACTCCTACGAGCAGTACTTC. V is TRBV5-1 and J is TRBJ2-7; possibly TRBD2 for D (6 bases). The CDR3 runs 14 residues. Germline V gives CDR1 SGHRS, CDR2 YFSETQ. Trimming pared 5 bases from V and 0 bases from J, leaving 12 bases between.

The CDR3 DNA reads TGTGCCAGCAGTGACCGGACTAGCGGAGAGACCCAGTACTTC. Translating gives CASSDRTSGETQYF. This chain uses TRBV2 with TRBJ2-5; 10 bases align to TRBD2. The CDR3 runs 14 residues. Germline values: CDR1 SNHLY, CDR2 FYNNEI. J was trimmed by 4 bases and V by 3 bases; bases with no gene match: 2.

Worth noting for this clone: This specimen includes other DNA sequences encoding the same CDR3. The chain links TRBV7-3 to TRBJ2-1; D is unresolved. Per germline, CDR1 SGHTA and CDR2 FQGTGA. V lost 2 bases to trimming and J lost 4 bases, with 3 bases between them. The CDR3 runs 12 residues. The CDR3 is CASSLGYNEQFF. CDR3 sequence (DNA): TGTGCCAGCAGCTTAGGGTACAATGAGCAGTTCTTC.

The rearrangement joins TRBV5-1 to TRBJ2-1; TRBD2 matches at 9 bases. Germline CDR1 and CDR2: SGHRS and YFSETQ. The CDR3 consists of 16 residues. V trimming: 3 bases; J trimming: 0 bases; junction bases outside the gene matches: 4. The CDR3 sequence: CASSSSSGISYNEQFF. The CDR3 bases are TGCGCCAGCAGCTCCTCTAGCGGGATCTCCTACAATGAGCAGTTCTTC.

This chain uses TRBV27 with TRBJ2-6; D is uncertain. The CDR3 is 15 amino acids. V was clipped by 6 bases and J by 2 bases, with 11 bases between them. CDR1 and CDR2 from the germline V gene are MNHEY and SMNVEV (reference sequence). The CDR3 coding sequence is TGTGCCAGCAGATTCCAAGGGACTGGGGCCAACGTCCTGACTTTC. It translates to CASRFQGTGANVLTF.

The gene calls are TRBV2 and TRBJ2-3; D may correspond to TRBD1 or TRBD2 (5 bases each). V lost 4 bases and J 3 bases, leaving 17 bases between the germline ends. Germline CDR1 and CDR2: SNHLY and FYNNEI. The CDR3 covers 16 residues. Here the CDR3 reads CASSGYEGRRTDTQYF. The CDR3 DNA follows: TGTGCCAGCAGTGGGTACGAGGGGCGCAGGACAGATACGCAGTATTTT.

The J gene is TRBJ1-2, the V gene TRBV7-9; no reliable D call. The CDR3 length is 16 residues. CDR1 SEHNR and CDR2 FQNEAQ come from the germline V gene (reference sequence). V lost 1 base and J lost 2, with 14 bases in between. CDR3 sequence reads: CASSLGLADRNYGYTF. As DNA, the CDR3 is TGTGCCAGCAGCTTAGGTTTAGCCGATCGGAACTATGGCTACACCTTC. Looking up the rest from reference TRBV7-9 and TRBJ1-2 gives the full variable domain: DTGVSQNPRHKITKRGQNVTFRCDPISEHNRLYWYRQTLGQGPEFLTYFQNEAQLEKSRLLSDRFSAERPKGSFSTLEIQRTEQGDSAMYLCASSLGLADRNYGYTFGSGTRLTVV.

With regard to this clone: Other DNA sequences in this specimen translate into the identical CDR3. This CDR3 reads CASSPGQNEKLFF. CDR3 coding DNA: TGTGCCAGCTCCCCGGGACAGAATGAAAAACTGTTTTTT. V gene TRBV18 combines with J gene TRBJ1-4; 7 bases fit TRBD1. Germline CDR1 KGHSH, CDR2 LQKENI. V trimming: 6 bases; J trimming: 5 bases; junction bases outside the gene matches: 3. The CDR3 length is 13 residues.

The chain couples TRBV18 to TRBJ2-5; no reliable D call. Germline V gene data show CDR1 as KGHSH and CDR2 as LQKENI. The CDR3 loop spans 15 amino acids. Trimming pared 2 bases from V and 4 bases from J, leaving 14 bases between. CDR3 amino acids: CASSPGAALGETQYF. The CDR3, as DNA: TGTGCCAGCTCACCAGGCGCGGCCCTCGGAGAGACCCAGTACTTC.

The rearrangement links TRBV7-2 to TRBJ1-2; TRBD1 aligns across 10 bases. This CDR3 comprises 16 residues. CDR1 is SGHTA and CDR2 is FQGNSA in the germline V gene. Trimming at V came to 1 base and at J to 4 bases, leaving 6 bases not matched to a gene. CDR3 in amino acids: CASSLGVGQGTYGYTF. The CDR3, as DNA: TGTGCCAGCAGCTTAGGGGTGGGACAGGGGACCTATGGCTACACCTTC.

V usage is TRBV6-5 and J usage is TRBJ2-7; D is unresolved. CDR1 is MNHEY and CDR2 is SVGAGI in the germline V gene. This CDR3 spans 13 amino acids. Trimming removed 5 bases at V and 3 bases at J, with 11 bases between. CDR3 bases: TGTGCCAGCAGTACCGGACGCCGCTACGAGCAGTACTTC. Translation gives CASSTGRRYEQYF.

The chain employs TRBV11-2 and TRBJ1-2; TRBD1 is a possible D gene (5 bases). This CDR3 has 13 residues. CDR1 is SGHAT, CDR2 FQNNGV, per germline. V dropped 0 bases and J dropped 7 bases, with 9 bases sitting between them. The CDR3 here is CASSLESGGGYTF. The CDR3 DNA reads TGTGCCAGCAGCTTAGAGTCCGGGGGTGGCTACACCTTC.

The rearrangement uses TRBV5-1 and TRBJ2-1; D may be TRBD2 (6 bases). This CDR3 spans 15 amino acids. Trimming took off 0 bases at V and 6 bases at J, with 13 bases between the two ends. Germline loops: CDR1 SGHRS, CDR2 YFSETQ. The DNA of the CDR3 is TGCGCCAGCAGCTTGGTAATAGCGGAGACCAATGAGCAGTTCTTC. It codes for CASSLVIAETNEQFF.

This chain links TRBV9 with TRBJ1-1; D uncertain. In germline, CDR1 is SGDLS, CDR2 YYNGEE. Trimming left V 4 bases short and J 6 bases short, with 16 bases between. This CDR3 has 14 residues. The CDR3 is CASSSRPTTAEAFF. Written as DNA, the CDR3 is TGTGCCAGCAGCTCGCGCCCCACGACCGCTGAAGCTTTCTTT.

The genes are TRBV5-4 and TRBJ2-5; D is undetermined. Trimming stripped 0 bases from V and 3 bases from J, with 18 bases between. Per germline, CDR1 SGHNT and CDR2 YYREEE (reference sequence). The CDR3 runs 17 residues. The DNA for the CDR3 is TGTGCCAGCAGCTTGGGTGTGAGCAGATTCAACGAAGAGACCCAGTACTTC. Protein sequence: CASSLGVSRFNEETQYF.

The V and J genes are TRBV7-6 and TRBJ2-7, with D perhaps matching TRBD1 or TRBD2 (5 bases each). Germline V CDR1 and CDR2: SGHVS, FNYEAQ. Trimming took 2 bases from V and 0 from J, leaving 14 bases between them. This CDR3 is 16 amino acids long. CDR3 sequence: CASSLSRGSVSYEQYF. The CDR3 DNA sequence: TGTGCCAGCAGCTTATCACGGGGCAGTGTCTCCTACGAGCAGTACTTC. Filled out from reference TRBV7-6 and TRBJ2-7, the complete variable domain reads GAGVSQSPRYKVTKRGQDVALRCDPISGHVSLYWYRQALGQGPEFLTYFNYEAQQDKSGLPNDRFSAERPEGSISTLTIQRTEQRDSAMYRCASSLSRGSVSYEQYFGPGTRLTVT.

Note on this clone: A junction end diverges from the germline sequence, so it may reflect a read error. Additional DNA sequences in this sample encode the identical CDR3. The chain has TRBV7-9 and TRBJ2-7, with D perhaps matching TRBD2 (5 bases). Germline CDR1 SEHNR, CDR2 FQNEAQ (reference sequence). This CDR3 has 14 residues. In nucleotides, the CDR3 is TGTGCCAGCATCCCCTCGGGAAGAAACAACGAGCAATACTTC. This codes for CASIPSGRNNEQYF.

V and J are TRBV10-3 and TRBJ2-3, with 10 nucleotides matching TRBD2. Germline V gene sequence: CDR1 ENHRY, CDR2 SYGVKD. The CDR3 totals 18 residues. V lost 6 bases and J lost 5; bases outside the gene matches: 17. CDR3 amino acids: CAIRKGLSASGRVDTQYF. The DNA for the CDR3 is TGTGCCATCAGGAAGGGGTTGAGCGCTAGCGGGAGAGTAGATACGCAGTATTTT.

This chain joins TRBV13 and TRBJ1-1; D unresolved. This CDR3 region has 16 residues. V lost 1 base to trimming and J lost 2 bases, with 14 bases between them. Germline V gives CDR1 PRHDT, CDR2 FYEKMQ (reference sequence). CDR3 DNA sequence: TGTGCCAGCAGCTTAGAAGCAGCTTGGGGTAACACTGAAGCTTTCTTT. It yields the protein CASSLEAAWGNTEAFF.

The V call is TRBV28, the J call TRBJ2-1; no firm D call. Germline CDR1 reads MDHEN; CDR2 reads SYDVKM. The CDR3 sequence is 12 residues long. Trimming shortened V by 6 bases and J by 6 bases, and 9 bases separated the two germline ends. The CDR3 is CASSLILNEQFF. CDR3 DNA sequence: TGTGCCAGCAGCTTAATTCTCAATGAGCAGTTCTTC.

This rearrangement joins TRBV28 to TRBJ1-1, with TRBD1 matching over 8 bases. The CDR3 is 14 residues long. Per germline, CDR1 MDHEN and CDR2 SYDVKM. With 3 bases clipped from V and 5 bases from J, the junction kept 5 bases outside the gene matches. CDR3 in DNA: TGTGCCAGCAGTTTGGACAGGGTGCGGACTGAAGCTTTCTTT. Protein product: CASSLDRVRTEAFF. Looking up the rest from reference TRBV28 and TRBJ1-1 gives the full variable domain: DVKVTQSSRYLVKRTGEKVFLECVQDMDHENMFWYRQDPGLGLRLIYFSYDVKMKEKGDIPEGYSVSREKKERFSLILESASTNQTSMYLCASSLDRVRTEAFFGQGTRLTVV.

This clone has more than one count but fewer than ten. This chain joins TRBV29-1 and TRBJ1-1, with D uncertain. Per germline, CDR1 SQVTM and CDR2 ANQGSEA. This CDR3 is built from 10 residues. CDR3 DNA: TGCACGTACGGAGTCGCTGAAGCTTTCTTT. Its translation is CTYGVAEAFF.

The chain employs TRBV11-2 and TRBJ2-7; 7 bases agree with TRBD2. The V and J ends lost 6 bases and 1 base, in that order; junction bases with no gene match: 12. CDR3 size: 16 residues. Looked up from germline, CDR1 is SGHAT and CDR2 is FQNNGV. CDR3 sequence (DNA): TGTGCCAGCAGACCCTGGGGGGGTAAAGGGTCCTACGAGCAGTACTTC. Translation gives CASRPWGGKGSYEQYF.

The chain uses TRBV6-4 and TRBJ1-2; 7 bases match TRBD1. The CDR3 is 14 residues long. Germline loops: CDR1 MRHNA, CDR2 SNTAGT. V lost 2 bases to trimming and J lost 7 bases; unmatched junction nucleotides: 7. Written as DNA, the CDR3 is TGTGCCAGCAGTGACCAAACAGGGGCAGGTGGCTACACCTTC. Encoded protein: CASSDQTGAGGYTF.

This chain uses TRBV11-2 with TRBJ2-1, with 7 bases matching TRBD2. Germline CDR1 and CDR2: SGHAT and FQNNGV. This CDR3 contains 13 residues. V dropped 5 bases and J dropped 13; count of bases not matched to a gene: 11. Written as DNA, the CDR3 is TGTGCCAGCAGCAAACCATGGACGGGACTACAGTTCTTC. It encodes CASSKPWTGLQFF.

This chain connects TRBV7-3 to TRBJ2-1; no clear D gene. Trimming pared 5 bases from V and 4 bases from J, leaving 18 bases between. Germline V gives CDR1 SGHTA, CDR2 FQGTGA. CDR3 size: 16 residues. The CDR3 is CASSLLGSGIYNEQFF. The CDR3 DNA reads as TGTGCCAGCAGCCTTCTGGGGTCTGGGATTTACAATGAGCAGTTCTTC.

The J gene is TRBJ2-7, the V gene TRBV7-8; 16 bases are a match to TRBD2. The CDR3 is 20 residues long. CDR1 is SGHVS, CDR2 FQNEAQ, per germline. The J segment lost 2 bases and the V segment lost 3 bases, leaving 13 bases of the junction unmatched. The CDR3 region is CASSFRTGLAGGPPPYEQYF. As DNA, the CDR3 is TGTGCCAGCAGCTTTAGGACGGGACTAGCGGGAGGGCCTCCCCCCTACGAGCAGTACTTC.

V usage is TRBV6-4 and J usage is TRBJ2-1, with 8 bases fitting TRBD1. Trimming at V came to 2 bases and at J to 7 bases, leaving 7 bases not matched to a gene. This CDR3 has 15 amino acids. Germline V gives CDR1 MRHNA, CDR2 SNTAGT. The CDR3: CASSDPDRARNEQFF. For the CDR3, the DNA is TGTGCCAGCAGTGACCCGGACAGGGCGAGGAATGAGCAGTTCTTC.